This T cell receptor beta chain was profiled in a study of shared clonotypes between healthy human individuals (TCRdb year 2020). Looking at the study overall: Three men and a couple of women, aged 18 to 49 years, made up the cohort. To estimate repertoire size and how much clonotypes are shared between individuals, the study performed deep sequencing of blood TCR repertoires from about 5 healthy adults. Between about 0.8 and 9 billion PBMCs per donor were obtained by leukapheresis. To increase sequencing depth and limit assay-specific biases, different laboratories used diverse techniques to prepare libraries and sequence TCR repertoires. Per donor, three plates each were used for CD4 naive and CD4 memory, two for CD8 naive, and one for CD8 memory. The research as a whole found: Sampling was restricted to blood, and TCR repertoires in tissue are likely to differ from TCR repertoires in blood. Based on pairwise subsampling, the degree of clonotype sharing among donors was expected to be affected by sequencing depth. The genetic and exposure-history diversity represented was limited by the small number of donors. Even with the large sequencing depth, rarefaction of the sorted-subset datasets indicated that sequencing was incomplete. Approximately 5% of naive CD4, 3% to 3.5% of naive CD8, roughly 2.4% of memory CD4, and about 0.4% of memory CD8 clonotypes were shared across four donors. Clonotypes shared by all four sorted-subset donors showed higher generation probabilities than non-shared clonotypes. Larger estimated clonotype richness was generally found for naive subsets than for memory subsets.

The donors were healthy, HIV-negative adults with no recently reported acute infections or vaccinations. Every donor was a Caucasian adult living in Nashville, Tennessee, USA. CD4+ T cells were enriched by magnetic negative selection, after which naive cells were positively selected on CD45RA and the negative fraction was taken as the memory subset. After blood collection by leukapheresis, PBMCs were isolated using Ficoll-Histopaque density gradient centrifugation and then cryopreserved in the vapor phase of liquid nitrogen. Purity and quantity of every magnetically sorted T cell population were checked by analytical flow cytometry. From each sorted fraction, genomic DNA was isolated and quantified by UV absorbance on a Nanodrop 2000c. A single count supports this clone. Which antigen it targets is not known. It has no much larger one-base neighbor in the sample; base qualities were not kept. Using the deep immunoSEQ assay, multiplex PCR amplified TCR CDR3 regions from genomic DNA. For each cell subset, the extracted genomic DNA was distributed evenly across all wells of several immunoSEQ 96-well plates, and each plate served as one replicate. For sorted subsets, each replicate PCR was loaded with roughly 190 ng genomic DNA, equivalent to 30,000 or so T cell genomes. The purified libraries were quantified using a Qubit 3.0 fluorometer, sized with a Bioanalyzer 2100, and then quantified again using the KAPA Library Quantification kit. Every immunoSEQ 96-well plate was sequenced on a separate single-read 150-cycle Illumina NextSeq 550 flow cell. The published analysis was carried out like this. Because only junctional sequences without quality scores were contained in the immunoSEQ output, filtering matching that applied to full-length reads could not be performed. Sequences were annotated with PyIR, a Python wrapper for IgBLAST v1.9, using IMGT germline references to assign V/J genes and CDR3. Reads were removed for weak V/J assignments (E-value above 1e-6), missing CDR3, stop codons, out-of-frame junctions, or ambiguous translated residues. V3J clonotypes were defined as sequences sharing an identical inferred V gene, J gene, and CDR3 amino acid sequence. Percentage overlap between repertoires was computed as shared unique clonotypes divided by the size of the smaller repertoire. Richness of each repertoire was evaluated using RTK rarefaction, the Chao1 estimator, and Recon v2.1 estimates of unobserved clonotypes. OLGA was used to compute generation probabilities for all TCRbeta clonotypes that the gDNA method yielded from a handful of donors. In its TCRdb copy, this immuneACCESS table keeps in-frame sequences only and misses some clones. Where compared with another copy, unresolved V genes explain less than half of these, and the others have no known cause. The DNA gave D and trimming, while V, J and clone size come from that table. Recorded for this sample are millions of clones; about 92% of them occurred a single time. Jointly, the top ten make up 0.39% of the sample.

Sequencing was performed on naive CD4+ T cells from PBMCs. The intended sense of this specimen's cell subset or site label: CD45RA+ positively selected. The receptor was derived from a man aged 18 to 30 in good health. Some clones in this sample may be carry-over from other donors' samples.

Here is the DNA: TGCGCCAGCAGCTTGTATTCCGGTGAAGATACGCAGTATTTT. This is translated as CASSLYSGEDTQYF. The rearrangement joined TRBV5-1 to TRBJ2-3; confidence is insufficient to name the D gene. In the germline V gene, CDR1 corresponds to SGHRS and CDR2 to YFSETQ. The CDR3 sequence holds 14 residues, the cysteine and phenylalanine included. The DNA shown is the 42-base CDR3, in frame from base 1. V and J lose 1 base and 5 bases, and a span of 11 bases separates them.